One and the same sample provided the 4 T cell receptor beta chains below, sequenced in a study of T cells in Graves' hyperthyroidism and ophthalmopathy. The source material, RNA transcripts, was used to amplify TCR beta CDR3 regions. A set of HTBI primers served as the primers for a first-round RT-PCR of the TCR CDR3. TCRdb used MiXCR to reprocess the multiplex PCR reads, holding one entry per CDR3 protein. Seen here are 300,000 to 400,000 distinct CDR3 sequences, approximately 15% observed once, and the top ten hold around a fifth. The sample was blood. The receptor source for this set is a woman aged 25 to 39 with Graves' ophthalmopathy.

On this clonotype: With a much larger clone just one base away, this may be a read error. The chain has TRBV28 and TRBJ2-1; 9 nucleotides align to TRBD1. Germline V CDR1 and CDR2: MDHEN, SYDVKM. This CDR3 comprises 16 residues. V gave up 8 bases and J gave up 5 bases; unmatched junction bases: 13. The chain's CDR3 is CASGQGSTLRDNEQFF. The CDR3 DNA reads TGTGCCAGCGGACAGGGGTCGACTTTACGGGACAATGAGCAGTTCTTC.

This clonotype appeared many times. The chain links TRBV6-1 to TRBJ1-5; D perhaps matches TRBD1 (6 bases). CDR3 length equals 15 residues. The V gene lost 7 bases and the J gene lost 4 bases, with 17 bases spanning the gap. Germline lookup yields CDR1 MNHNS and CDR2 SASEGT. CDR3 DNA sequence: TGTGCCAGCAACGAACCCGCAGGGGTGAATCAGCCCCAGCATTTT. This encodes CASNEPAGVNQPQHF.

This clonotype was counted ten times or more. The J gene is TRBJ2-7, the V gene TRBV12-3 or TRBV12-4, with 8 bases that match TRBD2. The CDR3 runs 16 residues. Trimming removed 5 bases from V and 1 base from J; junction bases left unmatched: 10. This chain's CDR3 is CASSPRVGGDSYEQYF. The CDR3 region has the DNA TGTGCCAGCAGTCCCCGTGTCGGGGGGGATTCCTACGAGCAGTACTTC.

The rearrangement links TRBV7-3 to TRBJ1-5, with a tentative D call TRBD1 (6 bases). The CDR3 spans 16 residues. V dropped 3 bases and J dropped 1 base, with 13 bases sitting between them. Germline V gives CDR1 SGHTA, CDR2 FQGTGA. The CDR3 DNA follows: TGTGCCAGCAGCTTCGGAGGGGGTGAGAGCAATCAGCCCCAGCATTTT. Protein sequence: CASSFGGGESNQPQHF.